The 2 T cell receptor beta chains below all came from one sample that was sequenced in a study of shared T cell receptors in the human thymus. Clones were sequenced by immunoSEQ multiplex PCR, and TCRdb holds only the in-frame ones, with some missing. The sample has approximately 660,000 clones; approximately 88% are singletons. The sample was also reused in another study, on human thymus T cells.

Sequenced: thymocytes. These TCRs come from a boy under two years old with a congenital heart defect.

V usage is TRBV7-9 and J usage is TRBJ2-7; D may be TRBD1 (6 bases). The CDR3 consists of 16 residues. Trimming stripped 0 bases from V and 6 bases from J, with 18 bases between. Germline assignment: CDR1 SEHNR and CDR2 FQNEAQ (reference sequence). CDR3 DNA: TGTGCCAGCAGCTTAGCTAGGGGCAGGGGCCCCGTCGAGCAGTACTTC. This codes for CASSLARGRGPVEQYF.

The chain employs TRBV6-1 and TRBJ2-5; 8 positions match TRBD2. The CDR3 runs to 16 residues. Germline CDR1 and CDR2: MNHNS and SASEGT. J was trimmed by 6 bases and V by 3 bases; bases with no gene match: 12. The CDR3: CASSDPGGPSGKTQYF. CDR3 DNA sequence: TGTGCCAGCAGTGACCCGGGAGGGCCCTCGGGAAAGACCCAGTACTTC.